The 7 T cell receptor beta chains below all came from one sample that was sequenced in a study of blood T cell repertoires in COVID-19. Only in-frame clones appear in the TCRdb table, and some are missing; sequencing was by immunoSEQ multiplex PCR. This table holds 50,000 to 65,000 clones, 88% found once. Sequencing was carried out using peripheral blood. These receptors came from a human donor in a cohort sampled during active COVID-19.

The chain has TRBV20-1 and TRBJ2-7; no firm D call. This CDR3 is 11 amino acids long. Trimming removed 4 bases from V and 3 bases from J, with 7 bases in between. The germline V gene encodes CDR1 DFQATT and CDR2 SNEGSKA (reference sequence). Here the CDR3 reads CSATLFYEQYF. CDR3 nucleotide sequence: TGCAGTGCTACCCTTTTCTACGAGCAGTACTTC.

This clone was picked up one time. The chain uses TRBV14 and TRBJ2-4; D may be TRBD1 (5 bases). V was clipped by 6 bases and J by 9 bases, with 15 bases between them. The length of the CDR3 is 13 residues. The germline V gene encodes CDR1 SGHDN and CDR2 FVKESK. The CDR3 spells CASSTTALGIQYF. The CDR3 DNA follows: TGTGCCAGCAGTACGACAGCTCTAGGCATTCAGTACTTC.

This chain uses TRBV30 with TRBJ2-3, with TRBD2 identical over 8 bases. V dropped 3 bases and J dropped 5; count of bases not matched to a gene: 10. There are 15 residues in the CDR3. Germline CDR1 is GTSNPN and CDR2 is SVGIG (reference sequence). CDR3 sequence: CAWRLLAGLGDTQYF. CDR3 in DNA: TGTGCCTGGAGGTTGTTAGCGGGATTGGGAGATACGCAGTATTTT.

The chain uses TRBV29-1 and TRBJ1-2; 7 nucleotides line up with TRBD1. This CDR3 has 13 residues. V lost 6 bases to trimming and J lost 6 bases; unmatched junction nucleotides: 10. The germline gives CDR1 SQVTM, CDR2 ANQGSEA. CDR3 amino acids: CSVADRAANGYTF. The CDR3 coding sequence is TGCAGCGTAGCTGACAGGGCCGCGAATGGCTACACCTTC.

The chain employs TRBV5-4 and TRBJ1-2; TRBD1 matches at 7 bases. Germline values: CDR1 SGHNT, CDR2 YYREEE (reference sequence). V trimming: 1 base; J trimming: 4 bases; junction bases outside the gene matches: 4. CDR3 length: 14 amino acids. CDR3 region: CASSLKDRAYGYTF. In DNA form, the CDR3 reads TGTGCCAGCAGCTTGAAAGACAGGGCCTATGGCTACACCTTC.

The V and J genes are TRBV5-6 and TRBJ2-7; 9 positions match TRBD1. V trimming: 3 bases; J trimming: 2 bases; junction bases outside the gene matches: 3. Germline lookup yields CDR1 SGHDT and CDR2 YYEEEE. This CDR3 has 14 amino acids. CDR3 nucleotide sequence: TGTGCCAGCAGCTGGGGGACAGGGACCTACGAGCAGTACTTC. Its protein is CASSWGTGTYEQYF.

The chain recombines TRBV10-2 with TRBJ2-7; 12 nucleotides align to TRBD2. The CDR3 contains 15 residues. From germline, CDR1 is WSHSY and CDR2 SAAADI. V shed 0 bases and J 12 bases; nucleotides not matched to a gene: 9. The CDR3, as DNA: TGCGCCAGCAGTGAGTCGATGGGGACTAGCGGGCGACTGTACTTC. Amino acid sequence: CASSESMGTSGRLYF.